Presented here are 4 T cell receptor beta chains from one specimen sequenced in a study of blood T cell repertoires in COVID-19. The method was immunoSEQ multiplex PCR; TCRdb's version includes in-frame clones alone and lacks a portion of them. The profile covers some 74,000 clones, with around 83% appearing a single time and around 38% taken by the ten largest. The sequencing sample was made of peripheral blood. These TCRs come from an older man with acute or convalescent COVID-19.

The V gene is TRBV4-3, the J gene TRBJ1-5; D uncertain. Germline CDR1 LGHNA, CDR2 YSLEER. Trimming removed 1 base from V and 4 bases from J, with 11 bases in between. The CDR3 runs 15 residues. The CDR3 bases are TGCGCCAGCAGCCAAGTTGTCGGGTCGAATCAGCCCCAGCATTTT. Amino acids: CASSQVVGSNQPQHF.

This sequence joins TRBV18 and TRBJ1-1, with 8 bases identical to TRBD1. This CDR3 contains 16 residues. Germline V lookup: CDR1 KGHSH, CDR2 LQKENI. The junction had 11 bases not matched to a gene; V was cut back by 2 bases and J by 6 bases. For the CDR3, the DNA is TGTGCCAGCTCACCAGGTTCGGACAGGGTCGGAGCTGAAGCTTTCTTT. Amino acids: CASSPGSDRVGAEAFF.

The chain carries TRBV28 and TRBJ2-5, with 11 bases matching TRBD2. V gave up 6 bases and J gave up 2 bases; unmatched junction bases: 2. CDR1 and CDR2 (germline): MDHEN, SYDVKM. The CDR3 totals 14 residues. This CDR3 reads CASRTSGAQETQYF. CDR3 nucleotides: TGTGCCAGCAGGACTAGCGGGGCACAAGAGACCCAGTACTTC.

This chain connects TRBV4-3 to TRBJ1-3; D might be TRBD1 (6 bases). The CDR3 has 17 residues. Germline V CDR1 and CDR2: LGHNA, YSLEER. The V and J ends lost 0 bases and 0 bases respectively, with 12 bases between them. CDR3 loop: CASSQDGGVSSGNTIYF. CDR3 DNA sequence: TGCGCCAGCAGCCAAGATGGGGGCGTAAGCTCTGGAAACACCATATATTTT.